This T cell receptor beta chain was profiled in a study of T cell repertoires in cytomegalovirus infection. At the level of the study: Both recently identified HLA-C-restricted and well-studied HLA-B-restricted CMV epitopes were used in the study. Both CMV infection and a matching HLA type were indicated by public TCR beta signatures.

The CDR3 totals 18 residues. V lost 5 bases, J lost 4 bases, and 13 bases stayed unmatched. The germline CDR1 and CDR2 sequences are MDHEN and SYDVKM. TCRdb independently ran MiXCR on the reads; one entry per CDR3 protein. Of around 230,000 distinct CDR3 sequences listed, about 38% are singletons. Points from the study as a whole: The ex vivo response showed dominance by HLA-C-restricted CMV-specific TCR beta clonotypes.

This clonotype has only a few counts. Its cognate antigen is unknown. The sequences come from CD8+ T cells from cultured PBMCs, collected from culture after CMV antigen stimulation. The TCR was taken from a human donor in good health (CMV status not recorded). Some clones in this sample may be carry-over from other donors' samples. The chain carries TRBV28 and TRBJ2-3, with 12 nucleotides matching TRBD1. CDR3 DNA: TGTGCCAGCAGTCTGTCCCGGGACAGGGGGCGCATCGCAGATACGCAGTATTTT. The encoded protein is CASSLSRDRGRIADTQYF.